This TCR beta chain stems from a study of T cells after yellow fever vaccination. They built TCR cDNA with 5'RACE template switching, a step that put in a universal primer site and UMIs. Via MiXCR, TCRdb re-called the 5' RACE reads, giving one row per CDR3 protein. The repertoire holds about 340,000 distinct CDR3 sequences, with 9.5% to 15% as singletons. General observations from the study: In FACS-sorted repertoires, abundant clonotypes from the bulk population could appear as contaminants.

In its sample, this clonotype was seen a few times. Antigen specificity is unknown. The TCR originated in a man aged 18 to 30 who received the YFV17D yellow fever vaccine. The source material was CD4+ T cells sorted from PBMCs, sampled 15 days after the yellow fever booster vaccination.

The CDR3 loop is CASSQGADQPQHF. CDR3 DNA: TGTGCCAGCAGTCAGGGGGCCGATCAGCCCCAGCATTTT. The rearrangement uses TRBV7-2 and TRBJ1-5; 8 positions agree with TRBD1. The CDR3 loop spans 13 amino acids. With V trimmed by 6 bases and J by 5 bases, 3 bases remained unmatched. Germline CDR1 reads SGHTA; CDR2 reads FQGNSA.